One and the same sample provided the 27 T cell receptor beta chains below, sequenced in a study of OX40 agonist ivuxolimab in advanced cancers. Profiling relied on immunoSEQ multiplex PCR, and the TCRdb table lists in-frame clones only, not all of them. The data hold about 50,000 clones, with around nine tenths observed a single time. The sequencing here drew on CD4+ or CD8+ T cells sorted from blood, taken in a trial of the OX40 agonist ivuxolimab. The receptors derive from an adult with an advanced solid tumor such as melanoma, head and neck, liver or kidney cancer.

This clone has more than one count but fewer than ten. This chain uses TRBV4-1 with TRBJ2-7; possible D gene TRBD1, 6 bases. This CDR3 is 15 amino acids long. Between the trimmed V and J ends, which lost 1 base and 6 bases, there was a span of 16 bases. Germline values: CDR1 MGHRA, CDR2 YSYEKL. CDR3 DNA: TGCGCCAGCAGCCAAGTAAGTACAGGGTGGAGCGAGCAGTACTTC. This sequence encodes CASSQVSTGWSEQYF.

The chain joins TRBV9 to TRBJ1-6; 7 bases align to TRBD1. Germline CDR1 reads SGDLS; CDR2 reads YYNGEE. The CDR3 has 14 amino acids. Trimming took 4 bases from V and 10 from J; bases not matched to a gene: 8. CDR3 coding DNA: TGTGCCAGCAGCTACGGACAGGTTCGATCACCCCTCCACTTT. Its translation: CASSYGQVRSPLHF.

The J gene is TRBJ2-1, the V gene TRBV5-8, with 8 positions matching TRBD2. Germline V CDR1 and CDR2: SGHTS, YDEGEE. The CDR3 runs to 19 residues. V gave up 2 bases and J gave up 8 bases; unmatched junction bases: 21. The CDR3 region is CASSFRVAVAGWTSHEQFF. The DNA for the CDR3 is TGTGCCAGCAGCTTCAGGGTGGCGGTAGCGGGATGGACAAGCCATGAGCAGTTCTTC.

The V and J genes are TRBV7-2 and TRBJ2-7; no reliable D call. Trimming cost V 2 bases and J 6 bases, with 11 bases left between them. The germline V gene encodes CDR1 SGHTA and CDR2 FQGNSA. The CDR3 is 13 residues long. The CDR3: CASSLLALGEQYF. CDR3 bases: TGTGCCAGCAGCTTATTGGCCCTGGGCGAGCAGTACTTC.

The chain couples TRBV5-4 to TRBJ2-1; TRBD2 is a possible D gene (6 bases). This CDR3 comprises 15 residues. Germline values: CDR1 SGHNT, CDR2 YYREEE (reference sequence). Trimming left V 0 bases short and J 7 bases short, with 14 bases between. This chain's CDR3 is CASSLVSGVSNEQFF. Written as DNA, the CDR3 is TGTGCCAGCAGCTTGGTATCGGGAGTAAGTAATGAGCAGTTCTTC.

The rearrangement uses TRBV11-3 and TRBJ1-4; 9 bases align to TRBD1. This CDR3 contains 14 residues. With V trimmed by 5 bases and J by 7 bases, 5 bases remained unmatched. Per the germline V gene, CDR1 is SGHNT and CDR2 is YENEEA. This CDR3 is CASSPGTGSEKLFF. The CDR3 nucleotides read TGTGCCAGCAGCCCCGGGACAGGGTCTGAAAAACTGTTTTTT.

The chain is built from TRBV5-6 and TRBJ1-2; D not certain. V shed 0 bases and J shed 9 bases, with 12 bases lying between them. The CDR3 sequence is 13 residues long. Germline lookup yields CDR1 SGHDT and CDR2 YYEEEE. The CDR3 DNA follows: TGTGCCAGCAGCTTGGGGGAGGCGAGGAGCTACACCTTC. Translating it yields CASSLGEARSYTF.

This clone was counted a single time. The genes are TRBV9 and TRBJ2-1, with TRBD2 matching 13 bases. V shed 4 bases and J 4 bases; nucleotides not matched to a gene: 8. This CDR3 is 17 amino acids long. Per the germline V gene, CDR1 is SGDLS and CDR2 is YYNGEE. The CDR3 reads CASSQGGLAGAYNEQFF. For the CDR3, the DNA is TGTGCCAGCAGCCAAGGAGGACTAGCGGGAGCTTACAATGAGCAGTTCTTC.

With respect to this clone: The same CDR3 is also encoded by other DNA sequences in this sample. V gene TRBV11-2 combines with J gene TRBJ2-5; 9 bases line up with TRBD1. Germline V gene sequence: CDR1 SGHAT, CDR2 FQNNGV. CDR3 length equals 15 residues. The V and J ends lost 1 base and 2 bases, in that order; junction bases with no gene match: 2. The CDR3 bases are TGTGCCAGCAGCTTAGGGGACAGGGATCAAGAGACCCAGTACTTC. Translation: CASSLGDRDQETQYF.

On this clone: The same CDR3 arises from other DNA sequences in this sample as well. The chain combines TRBV28 with TRBJ1-1; D ambiguous. The CDR3 covers 13 residues. CDR1 and CDR2 (germline): MDHEN, SYDVKM. V was trimmed by 1 base and J by 1 base, leaving 4 bases between them. DNA of the CDR3: TGTGCCAGCAGTTTATTGGGGAACACTGAAGCTTTCTTT. It encodes CASSLLGNTEAFF.

This sequence joins TRBV2 and TRBJ2-5; the match to TRBD2 covers 7 bases. Germline-derived CDR1 and CDR2 are SNHLY and FYNNEI. Unmatched junction bases numbered 8, after V lost 6 bases and J lost 4 bases. The CDR3 runs 14 residues. CDR3 nucleotide sequence: TGTGCCAGCAGCCAAAAAACGGGAGGAGAGACCCAGTACTTC. It yields the protein CASSQKTGGETQYF.

V usage is TRBV5-3 and J usage is TRBJ2-7; 10 bases align to TRBD1. TRBV5-3 is an ORF for which the function is uncertain. The CDR3 is 15 residues long. Trimming removed 4 bases from V and 4 bases from J; junction bases left unmatched: 8. In nucleotides, the CDR3 is TGTGCCAGAAGCCCCGGGGACAGGGGAAAATACGAGCAGTACTTC. Translating it yields CARSPGDRGKYEQYF.

The chain has TRBV28 and TRBJ2-7; 11 positions match TRBD2. CDR1 MDHEN and CDR2 SYDVKM come from the germline V gene. With V trimmed by 6 bases and J by 0 bases, 10 bases remained unmatched. This CDR3 is 17 amino acids long. The CDR3 loop reads CASSRPGLAEASYEQYF. Written as DNA, the CDR3 is TGTGCCAGCAGCCGACCGGGACTAGCGGAGGCCTCCTACGAGCAGTACTTC. The full variable domain, rest sourced from reference TRBV28 and TRBJ2-7, is DVKVTQSSRYLVKRTGEKVFLECVQDMDHENMFWYRQDPGLGLRLIYFSYDVKMKEKGDIPEGYSVSREKKERFSLILESASTNQTSMYLCASSRPGLAEASYEQYFGPGTRLTVT.

This chain connects TRBV5-1 to TRBJ2-1; TRBD2 matches at 11 bases. Germline V gene sequence: CDR1 SGHRS, CDR2 YFSETQ. The CDR3 has 15 amino acids. V lost 4 bases to trimming and J lost 9 bases; unmatched junction nucleotides: 9. CDR3 region: CASSQTPLAGGEQFF. In DNA, the CDR3 is TGCGCCAGCAGCCAAACTCCCCTAGCGGGGGGTGAGCAGTTCTTC.

The V call is TRBV7-8, the J call TRBJ2-7; 7 positions agree with TRBD2. Trimming removed 0 bases from V and 7 bases from J; junction bases left unmatched: 6. The CDR3 covers 14 residues. Germline CDR1 is SGHVS and CDR2 is FQNEAQ. CDR3 amino acids: CASSLARREREQYF. CDR3 coding DNA: TGTGCCAGCAGCTTAGCGCGGCGGGAGCGTGAGCAGTACTTC.

The rearrangement uses TRBV27 and TRBJ2-2, with 15 bases lining up with TRBD2. Germline CDR1 is MNHEY and CDR2 is SMNVEV (reference sequence). Trimming cost V 3 bases and J 4 bases; bases outside gene matches: 12. The CDR3 has 20 residues. CDR3 sequence: CASSFSWTSGRAMGTGELFF. The CDR3 nucleotides read TGTGCCAGCAGTTTTTCATGGACTAGCGGGAGGGCCATGGGCACCGGGGAGCTGTTTTTT.

The chain's CDR3 is CASSFLAGVSSYEQYF. The CDR3, as DNA: TGCGCCAGCAGCTTCTTAGCGGGAGTTTCATCCTACGAGCAGTACTTC. The chain employs TRBV5-1 and TRBJ2-7, with 9 positions matching TRBD2. This CDR3 has 16 residues. V was clipped by 2 bases and J by 1 base; unmatched bases: 7. CDR1 is SGHRS and CDR2 is YFSETQ in the germline V gene.

The V call is TRBV29-1, the J call TRBJ1-1; maybe TRBD1 (5 bases). The CDR3 runs 13 residues. The V gene lost 4 bases and the J gene lost 0 bases, with 9 bases spanning the gap. The germline gives CDR1 SQVTM, CDR2 ANQGSEA. The CDR3 region has the DNA TGCAGCGTTGGGGGCCGTCTGAACACTGAAGCTTTCTTT. Translated, it gives CSVGGRLNTEAFF. The whole variable domain, remainder taken from reference TRBV29-1 and TRBJ1-1, is SAVISQKPSRDICQRGTSLTIQCQVDSQVTMMFWYRQQPGQSLTLIATANQGSEATYESGFVIDKFPISRPNLTFSTLTVSNMSPEDSSIYLCSVGGRLNTEAFFGQGTRLTVV.

This clone appeared once. The chain couples TRBV19 to TRBJ1-5; D is unclear. The CDR3 is made up of 14 amino acids. Trimming pared 2 bases from V and 4 bases from J, leaving 9 bases between. Germline CDR1 is LNHDA and CDR2 is SQIVND (reference sequence). CDR3: CASSITGGNQPQHF. The DNA of the CDR3 is TGTGCCAGTAGTATAACGGGAGGGAATCAGCCCCAGCATTTT. The whole variable domain, remainder taken from reference TRBV19 and TRBJ1-5, is DGGITQSPKYLFRKEGQNVTLSCEQNLNHDAMYWYRQDPGQGLRLIYYSQIVNDFQKGDIAEGYSVSREKKESFPLTVTSAQKNPTAFYLCASSITGGNQPQHFGDGTRLSIL.

CDR3 loop: CASSLLMRQNNEKLFF. CDR3 sequence (DNA): TGTGCCAGCAGTTTATTAATGCGGCAGAATAATGAAAAACTGTTTTTT. The genes are TRBV28 and TRBJ1-4; no firm D call. Germline assignment: CDR1 MDHEN and CDR2 SYDVKM. The CDR3 runs to 16 residues. Trimming removed 1 base from V and 4 bases from J, with 13 bases in between.

The V and J genes are TRBV11-3 and TRBJ2-7; 9 bases are shared with TRBD2. This CDR3 has 14 amino acids. The germline CDR1 and CDR2 sequences are SGHNT and YENEEA. With V trimmed by 4 bases and J by 4 bases, 5 bases remained unmatched. CDR3 region: CASSSGTSNYEQYF. DNA of the CDR3: TGTGCCAGCAGCTCAGGGACTAGCAATTACGAGCAGTACTTC.

The chain carries TRBV4-1 and TRBJ1-4; tentatively, D is TRBD1 (5 bases). The length of the CDR3 is 15 residues. Germline V lookup: CDR1 MGHRA, CDR2 YSYEKL. Deletions cut 0 bases from V and 3 bases from J, with 8 bases between. The CDR3 sequence is CASSQDWGPNEKLFF. In nucleotides, the CDR3 is TGCGCCAGCAGCCAAGATTGGGGCCCTAATGAAAAACTGTTTTTT.

The chain carries TRBV4-1 and TRBJ2-2, with 11 bases identical to TRBD2. CDR1 and CDR2 from the germline V gene are MGHRA and YSYEKL. The trim removed 6 bases at V and 2 bases at J, leaving 17 bases unmatched. The CDR3 loop spans 20 amino acids. The CDR3 region is CASSPQGLAGGRVNTGELFF. The CDR3 DNA is TGCGCCAGCAGTCCGCAAGGGCTAGCGGGAGGCCGAGTAAACACCGGGGAGCTGTTTTTT.

This rearrangement joins TRBV4-1 to TRBJ2-1; TRBD2 might be the D (6 bases). CDR1 is MGHRA, CDR2 YSYEKL, per germline. Trimming took off 5 bases at V and 8 bases at J, with 16 bases between the two ends. CDR3 size: 14 residues. CDR3 nucleotide sequence: TGCGCCAGCAGCGCGAGGACTATTCGCTATGAGCAGTTCTTC. It codes for CASSARTIRYEQFF.

The chain has TRBV7-4 and TRBJ1-5; the match to TRBD1 covers 7 bases. The V and J ends lost 5 bases and 5 bases, in that order; junction bases with no gene match: 3. The CDR3 runs 13 residues. Germline V CDR1 and CDR2: SGHVT, SQSDAQ. DNA of the CDR3: TGTGCCAGCAGCCGGACAGGCGATCAGCCCCAGCATTTT. This codes for CASSRTGDQPQHF.

This chain connects TRBV13 to TRBJ2-5, with a tentative D call TRBD1 (5 bases). V shed 6 bases and J shed 7 bases, with 12 bases lying between them. The CDR3 length is 12 residues. CDR1 and CDR2 (germline): PRHDT, FYEKMQ (reference sequence). The CDR3 DNA follows: TGTGCCAGCAGTGACAGACTTGGGACCCAGTACTTC. Its translation: CASSDRLGTQYF.

This clone occurred once. V gene TRBV5-4 combines with J gene TRBJ1-2, with a weak D call TRBD1 (6 bases). Deletions cut 5 bases from V and 8 bases from J, with 22 bases between. The CDR3 totals 15 residues. Germline values: CDR1 SGHNT, CDR2 YYREEE (reference sequence). This chain's CDR3 is CASRGAGGTSSGYTF. The CDR3 coding sequence is TGTGCCAGCAGGGGGGCCGGGGGAACTTCGAGCGGCTACACCTTC.